The entry below describes one TCR beta chain. Germline assignment: CDR1 LGHDT and CDR2 YNNKEL (reference sequence). The CDR3 totals 14 residues. Trimming removed 4 bases at V and 2 bases at J, with 11 bases between. Sequencing used immunoSEQ multiplex PCR; TCRdb keeps in-frame clones, though not all of them. The repertoire holds approximately 440,000 clones, with 90% as singletons. This specimen comes from a study of blood T cell repertoires in COVID-19. Participants came from about 23 US areas, aged roughly 18 to 95 years. This clonotype originated in a man aged 18-30 years who had recovered from COVID-19. V usage is TRBV3-1 (or the pseudogene TRBV3-2) and J usage is TRBJ1-2; D is uncertain. The sequenced sample consisted of PBMCs or T cells enriched from blood (not recorded which). CDR3 coding DNA: TGTGCCAGCAGCCCTGGGTCAGGAAACTATGGCTACACCTTC. It translates to CASSPGSGNYGYTF.